Listed below are T cell receptor beta chains from one sample, sequenced in a study of lymphopenia after photon versus proton radiotherapy. Sequencing used immunoSEQ multiplex PCR; TCRdb keeps in-frame clones, though not all of them. The table includes roughly 57,000 clones, around 83% detected once. The specimen comprised peripheral blood, sampled from a patient treated with photon-based radiotherapy. Every receptor here comes from a man aged 50 or older with gastric cancer. Both conserved end residues are part of each CDR3. D genes are given only for firm matches. For some rows the clone size is stated as once, few or many, or as a class when expanded; others skip it.

TRBD1	16	TRBV7-2	-	TRBJ2-7	TGTGCCAGCAGCTCGGGGCCGGGACAGGGGATTTACGAGCAGTACTTC	CASSSGPGQGIYEQYF
-	12	TRBV29-1	-	TRBJ1-1	TGCAGCGCGAGGGTAGGGAACACTGAAGCTTTCTTT	CSARVGNTEAFF
-	13	TRBV11-3	-	TRBJ2-1	TGTGCCAGCAGCATAGGTGAATACAATGAGCAGTTCTTC	CASSIGEYNEQFF
TRBD1	15	TRBV2	once	TRBJ1-2	TGTGCCAGCAGTGACGGACAGGGGGGGAACTATGGCTACACCTTC	CASSDGQGGNYGYTF
-	13	TRBV7-6	-	TRBJ2-1	TGTGCCGGCAGCACCTATCGGGACAATGAGCAGTTCTTC	CAGSTYRDNEQFF
-	18	TRBV7-6	-	TRBJ2-3	TGTGCCAGCAGCTTAGTAGGTGGGGGTCTTTGGACCACAGATACGCAGTATTTT	CASSLVGGGLWTTDTQYF
-	14	TRBV14	-	TRBJ1-2	TGTGCCAGCAGCCAAGATAGTAAGGGCTATGGCTACACCTTC	CASSQDSKGYGYTF
-	12	TRBV6-5	-	TRBJ2-6	TGTGCCAGCAGATCGGTCTCCAACGTCCTGACTTTC	CASRSVSNVLTF
-	13	TRBV30	-	TRBJ2-3	TGTGCCTGGAGTGTACAACAGGGAGATACGCAGTATTTT	CAWSVQQGDTQYF
-	14	TRBV6-1	-	TRBJ1-1	TGTGCCAGCAGTGAAGGGACGTCGAACACTGAAGCTTTCTTT	CASSEGTSNTEAFF
-	15	TRBV7-2	-	TRBJ1-3	TGTGCCAGCAGCTTAGGCAGGGCCTCTGGAAACACCATATATTTT	CASSLGRASGNTIYF
-	13	TRBV5-8	-	TRBJ1-2	TGTGCCAGCAGCTTGAGGTCGGTTTATGGCTACACCTTC	CASSLRSVYGYTF
TRBD2	16	TRBV11-2	-	TRBJ2-3	TGTGCCAGCAGCTTGGGACTAGCGGCTTTCACAGATACGCAGTATTTT	CASSLGLAAFTDTQYF
-	14	TRBV9	-	TRBJ1-4	TGTGCCAGCAGCGTAGGGGCAACTAATGAAAAACTGTTTTTT	CASSVGATNEKLFF
TRBD2	14	TRBV29-1	-	TRBJ2-1	TGCAGCGTTGGAAGACTAGCGGGAGACAATGAGCAGTTCTTC	CSVGRLAGDNEQFF
-	13	TRBV14	once	TRBJ1-2	TGTGCCAGCAGCGATCCCCCCCGCCATGGCTACACCTTC	CASSDPPRHGYTF
-	14	TRBV6-1	-	TRBJ1-1	TGTGCCAGCAGGTTGGGAGGCGCCATCACTGAAGCTTTCTTT	CASRLGGAITEAFF
TRBD2	14	TRBV6-1	-	TRBJ2-7	TGTGCCAGCACTGGGAGGGCCTTACCCTACGAGCAGTACTTC	CASTGRALPYEQYF
-	14	TRBV5-4	-	TRBJ2-1	TGTGCCAGCAGCTTGGGTAGGCAGTACAATGAGCAGTTCTTC	CASSLGRQYNEQFF
-	14	TRBV29-1	-	TRBJ2-7	TGCAGCGTTTCCTACCTAGGGGCCTCCTACGAGCAGTACTTC	CSVSYLGASYEQYF
TRBD1	15	TRBV11-2	-	TRBJ2-7	TGTGCCAGCCGAAACCCTTACAGGGGGCGCTACGAGCAGTACTTC	CASRNPYRGRYEQYF
-	15	TRBV7-8	few	TRBJ1-4	TGTGCCAGCAGCTCCTCAGGGGACTTAATTGAAAAACTGTTTTTT	CASSSSGDLIEKLFF
-	15	TRBV15	-	TRBJ1-1	TGTGCCACCAGCAGGGCCAGGGTCCCCCCCACTGAAGCTTTCTTT	CATSRARVPPTEAFF
-	16	TRBV5-4	-	TRBJ1-1	TGTGCCAGCAGCTTGGGGGGGGAGGAGTTGAACACTGAAGCTTTCTTT	CASSLGGEELNTEAFF
-	14	TRBV19	-	TRBJ1-1	TGTGCCAGTAGTATAGGGTACATGAACACTGAAGCTTTCTTT	CASSIGYMNTEAFF
-	12	TRBV27	-	TRBJ1-1	TGTGCCAGCAGTCCCGGAGGCATAGAAGCTTTCTTT	CASSPGGIEAFF
TRBD1	14	TRBV28	-	TRBJ1-1	TGTGCCAGCAGGTACAGGGGGCTGAACACTGAAGCTTTCTTT	CASRYRGLNTEAFF
TRBD2	17	TRBV28	-	TRBJ2-4	TGTGCCAGCACCCCTCGGGGGGGGGCGCGAGCAGGATACATTCAGTACTTC	CASTPRGGARAGYIQYF
TRBD1	14	TRBV5-4	-	TRBJ1-1	TGTGCCAGCAGCTCGTTGGACAGGGGATCTGAAGCTTTCTTT	CASSSLDRGSEAFF
TRBD2	15	TRBV9	-	TRBJ2-1	TGTGCCAGCGGGGGACTAGCGGGCTTTGACAATGAGCAGTTCTTC	CASGGLAGFDNEQFF
-	14	TRBV19	-	TRBJ1-2	TGTGCCAGTACCCGACCTACAGGGAGGGATGGCTACACCTTC	CASTRPTGRDGYTF
TRBD2	14	TRBV5-6	many	TRBJ2-7	TGTGCCAGCAGCTTGGTAGCGGGAGGTTCGGAGCAGTACTTC	CASSLVAGGSEQYF
-	15	TRBV2	-	TRBJ2-4	TGTGCCAGCAGTGAAAGAATGGGATCCAAAAACATTCAGTACTTC	CASSERMGSKNIQYF
TRBD1	15	TRBV5-5	-	TRBJ1-5	TGTGCCAGCAGCTTGGGTGCAGGGGGAAATCAGCCCCAGCATTTT	CASSLGAGGNQPQHF
TRBD2	18	TRBV5-1	few	TRBJ2-2	TGCGCCAGCAGCTTGGAACCCACTAGCGGCCAGTTCGCCGGGGAGCTGTTTTTT	CASSLEPTSGQFAGELFF
-	17	TRBV5-8	-	TRBJ2-3	TGTGCCAGCAGCTTGGGAAGGGGGGCAGGGGGCACAGATACGCAGTATTTT	CASSLGRGAGGTDTQYF
-	17	TRBV21-1	-	TRBJ2-7	TGTGCCAGCAGCACCCGAACCCGGGACAGGGCTCTGCACGAGCAGTACTTC	CASSTRTRDRALHEQYF
-	14	TRBV2	once	TRBJ2-2	TGTGCCAGCAGTGAAGCGCGGGTAACCGGGGAGCTGTTTTTT	CASSEARVTGELFF
-	12	TRBV30	-	TRBJ2-7	TGTGCCTGGAGTGTACGGGGTTACGAGCAGTACTTC	CAWSVRGYEQYF
-	15	TRBV4-1	-	TRBJ2-7	TGCGCCAGCAGCTCACAGGTTCTCAGCTCCTACGAGCAGTACTTC	CASSSQVLSSYEQYF
-	12	TRBV10-3	-	TRBJ1-3	TGTGCCATCAAAGGGGATGGAAACACCATATATTTT	CAIKGDGNTIYF
TRBD1	13	TRBV7-2	-	TRBJ1-1	TGTGCCAGCAGCCGACAGGGGAACACTGAAGCTTTCTTT	CASSRQGNTEAFF
-	18	TRBV28	-	TRBJ1-1	TGTGCCAGCAGTTTATTGGGCTTAAGTATTGGGGTGAACACTGAAGCTTTCTTT	CASSLLGLSIGVNTEAFF
-	13	TRBV6-6	-	TRBJ2-7	TGTGCCAGCAGTTACTCGCGCGGCTACGAGCAGTACTTC	CASSYSRGYEQYF
-	14	TRBV19	-	TRBJ1-2	TGTGCCAGTACCACCCCAGGGGACCACTATGGCTACACCTTC	CASTTPGDHYGYTF
-	13	TRBV19	-	TRBJ2-5	TGTGCCAGTAGTATTCAGTCCCAGGAGACCCAGTACTTC	CASSIQSQETQYF
-	16	TRBV7-2	-	TRBJ1-4	TGTGCCAGCAGCTTAGCTTCAGGACAGCCTAATGAAAAACTGTTTTTT	CASSLASGQPNEKLFF
-	14	TRBV2	-	TRBJ2-4	TGTGCCAGCAGTGAATGGGTAGCCAAAAACATTCAGTACTTC	CASSEWVAKNIQYF